This T cell receptor (beta chain) was profiled in a study of cytomegalovirus exposure and HLA in healthy donors. V dropped 0 bases and J dropped 5; count of bases not matched to a gene: 12. The germline CDR1 and CDR2 sequences are SGHRS and YFSETQ. This CDR3 contains 17 residues. Study findings and constraints: Of the V segments, some could not be distinguished, including TRBV6-2 and TRBV6-3, and were excluded. The study recorded more than 150 TCR beta chains that were cytomegalovirus-associated. An ancestry cluster, one associated with Asian ancestry, reportedly showed fewer N-insertions than the approximately 650-donor mean in a later analysis. Later work found most CMV-associated TCR beta chains apparently HLA-restricted.

As regards this clone: The antigen remains undetermined.

It was with 60 Vbeta and 13 Jbeta primers that the PCR ran. Clones were sequenced by immunoSEQ multiplex PCR, and TCRdb holds only the in-frame ones, with some missing. Of about 160,000 clones listed, approximately 79% are singletons. The sample taken for sequencing was PBMCs. The V and J genes are TRBV5-1 and TRBJ2-5; 8 bases map to TRBD2. The sequence was obtained from a man aged 40-50 years in good health and CMV-seronegative. The CDR3 nucleotides are TGCGCCAGCAGCTTGGGGGGACTAGGCGGGATCTTGGAGACCCAGTACTTC. It is translated as CASSLGGLGGILETQYF.